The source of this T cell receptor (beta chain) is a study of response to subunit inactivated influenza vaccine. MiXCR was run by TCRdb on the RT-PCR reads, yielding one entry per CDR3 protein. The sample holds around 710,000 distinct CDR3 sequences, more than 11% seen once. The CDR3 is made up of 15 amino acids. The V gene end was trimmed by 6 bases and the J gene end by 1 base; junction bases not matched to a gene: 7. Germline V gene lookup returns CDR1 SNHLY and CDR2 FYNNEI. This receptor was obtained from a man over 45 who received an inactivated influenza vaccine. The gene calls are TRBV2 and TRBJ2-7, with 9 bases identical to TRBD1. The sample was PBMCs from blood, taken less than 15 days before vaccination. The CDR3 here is CASRRRGQGSYEQYF. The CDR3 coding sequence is TGTGCCAGCAGGAGGAGGGGACAGGGATCCTACGAGCAGTACTTC.